These T cell receptor beta chains were read from a single sample in a study of cytomegalovirus exposure and HLA in healthy donors. Measured with immunoSEQ multiplex PCR; TCRdb has only the in-frame clones, and not every one. The sample contains approximately 150,000 clones, 55% to 80% of which appear only once. The specimen sequenced was PBMCs. The origin of the receptors is an older woman in good health and CMV-seropositive. Each CDR3 is given with its conserved first and last residue. The D gene is left open where the match is weak. Clone size is stated in some rows and not others, as once, few, many or a class when expanded.

V gene: TRBV5-5; D gene: -; J gene: TRBJ2-4; clone size: -; CDR3 protein: CASSPNQGFKNIQYF; CDR3 DNA: TGTGCCAGCAGCCCGAATCAGGGTTTCAAAAACATTCAGTACTTC
V gene: TRBV7-9; D gene: TRBD1; J gene: TRBJ1-5; clone size: -; CDR3 protein: CASSLHGQGNQPQHF; CDR3 DNA: TGTGCCAGCAGCTTACATGGACAGGGCAATCAGCCCCAGCATTTT
V gene: TRBV2; D gene: TRBD1; J gene: TRBJ1-5; clone size: -; CDR3 protein: CASTGQAEDQPQHF; CDR3 DNA: TGTGCCAGCACCGGACAGGCAGAAGATCAGCCCCAGCATTTT
V gene: TRBV28; D gene: -; J gene: TRBJ1-1; clone size: -; CDR3 protein: CASSPDSDIMNTEAFF; CDR3 DNA: TGTGCCAGCAGTCCCGATAGTGACATTATGAACACTGAAGCTTTCTTT
V gene: TRBV19; D gene: TRBD1; J gene: TRBJ1-4; clone size: -; CDR3 protein: CASSTDRATNEKLFF; CDR3 DNA: TGTGCCAGTAGTACAGACAGGGCAACTAATGAAAAACTGTTTTTT
V gene: TRBV5-5; D gene: -; J gene: TRBJ1-1; clone size: -; CDR3 protein: CASSLWRDGEAFF; CDR3 DNA: TGTGCCAGCAGCTTGTGGCGGGACGGTGAAGCTTTCTTT
V gene: TRBV9; D gene: -; J gene: TRBJ2-1; clone size: few; CDR3 protein: CASSVAGRGVDEQFF; CDR3 DNA: TGTGCCAGCAGCGTAGCCGGCAGGGGGGTAGATGAGCAGTTCTTC
V gene: TRBV2; D gene: TRBD1; J gene: TRBJ1-2; clone size: -; CDR3 protein: CASNQDRGRGSYTF; CDR3 DNA: TGTGCCAGCAATCAAGACAGGGGGCGAGGGAGCTACACCTTC
V gene: TRBV28; D gene: TRBD2; J gene: TRBJ2-1; clone size: -; CDR3 protein: CASSLLADEQFF; CDR3 DNA: TGTGCCAGCAGTCTACTAGCGGATGAGCAGTTCTTC
V gene: TRBV28; D gene: TRBD2; J gene: TRBJ2-1; clone size: -; CDR3 protein: CASSPYRGDFSSLEQFF; CDR3 DNA: TGTGCCAGCAGTCCCTACCGGGGGGATTTCAGTTCTCTTGAGCAGTTCTTC
V gene: TRBV28; D gene: -; J gene: TRBJ1-3; clone size: few; CDR3 protein: CASGQHSGNTIYF; CDR3 DNA: TGTGCCAGCGGACAGCACTCTGGAAACACCATATATTTT
V gene: TRBV28; D gene: TRBD1; J gene: TRBJ1-4; clone size: -; CDR3 protein: CASSSPGQGAEKLFF; CDR3 DNA: TGTGCCAGCAGTTCGCCGGGACAGGGGGCTGAAAAACTGTTTTTT
V gene: TRBV6-4; D gene: TRBD2; J gene: TRBJ2-2; clone size: -; CDR3 protein: CASRGLAGTGELFF; CDR3 DNA: TGTGCCAGCAGAGGACTAGCGGGTACCGGGGAGCTGTTTTTT
V gene: TRBV9; D gene: TRBD1; J gene: TRBJ2-3; clone size: -; CDR3 protein: CASSALPGQGAGAHTQYF; CDR3 DNA: TGTGCCAGCAGCGCGCTCCCGGGACAGGGGGCCGGAGCCCATACGCAGTATTTT
V gene: TRBV6-5; D gene: TRBD2; J gene: TRBJ2-1; clone size: -; CDR3 protein: CASSHSGSSYNEQFF; CDR3 DNA: TGTGCCAGCAGCCATAGCGGGAGCTCCTACAATGAGCAGTTCTTC
V gene: TRBV19; D gene: -; J gene: TRBJ1-1; clone size: -; CDR3 protein: CASSIGQINTEAFF; CDR3 DNA: TGTGCCAGTAGTATAGGGCAGATCAACACTGAAGCTTTCTTT
V gene: TRBV27; D gene: TRBD1; J gene: TRBJ1-5; clone size: -; CDR3 protein: CASWPLGTANQPQHF; CDR3 DNA: TGTGCCAGCTGGCCTCTCGGGACAGCTAATCAGCCCCAGCATTTT
V gene: TRBV4-3; D gene: TRBD1; J gene: TRBJ2-3; clone size: -; CDR3 protein: CASSQDVQGAVSDTQYF; CDR3 DNA: TGCGCCAGCAGCCAAGATGTGCAGGGGGCGGTTTCAGATACGCAGTATTTT
V gene: TRBV29-1; D gene: -; J gene: TRBJ2-3; clone size: -; CDR3 protein: CSVEGDGQPPQYF; CDR3 DNA: TGCAGCGTTGAGGGAGACGGGCAGCCCCCGCAGTATTTT
V gene: TRBV5-5; D gene: TRBD2; J gene: TRBJ2-5; clone size: -; CDR3 protein: CASSLAGGRGETQYF; CDR3 DNA: TGTGCCAGCAGCTTGGCGGGAGGGCGGGGAGAGACCCAGTACTTC
V gene: TRBV14; D gene: TRBD1; J gene: TRBJ1-2; clone size: -; CDR3 protein: CASSQETGYGYTF; CDR3 DNA: TGTGCCAGCAGCCAAGAGACAGGGTATGGCTACACCTTC
V gene: TRBV23-1; D gene: -; J gene: TRBJ2-7; clone size: once; CDR3 protein: CASSQYQQGMYEQYF; CDR3 DNA: TGCGCCAGCAGTCAATATCAACAGGGAATGTACGAGCAGTACTTC
V gene: TRBV27; D gene: -; J gene: TRBJ2-3; clone size: few; CDR3 protein: CASSRKPPSISADTQYF; CDR3 DNA: TGTGCCAGCAGCCGAAAGCCTCCTAGTATCTCGGCAGATACGCAGTATTTT
V gene: TRBV30; D gene: TRBD1; J gene: TRBJ1-5; clone size: -; CDR3 protein: CATDRAGNQPQHF; CDR3 DNA: TGTGCCACGGACAGGGCGGGCAATCAGCCCCAGCATTTT
V gene: TRBV9; D gene: -; J gene: TRBJ2-3; clone size: few; CDR3 protein: CASSVLGGTDTQYF; CDR3 DNA: TGTGCCAGCAGCGTATTGGGGGGTACAGATACGCAGTATTTT
V gene: TRBV5-4; D gene: TRBD2; J gene: TRBJ2-3; clone size: -; CDR3 protein: CASSRGLAGSTDTQYF; CDR3 DNA: TGTGCCAGCAGTCGTGGACTAGCGGGCAGCACAGATACGCAGTATTTT
V gene: TRBV2; D gene: TRBD1; J gene: TRBJ1-1; clone size: -; CDR3 protein: CASSAPDRGGVAFF; CDR3 DNA: TGTGCCAGCAGTGCTCCCGACAGGGGAGGGGTAGCTTTCTTT
V gene: TRBV11-2; D gene: -; J gene: TRBJ1-5; clone size: -; CDR3 protein: CASSFSGGNQPQHF; CDR3 DNA: TGTGCCAGCAGCTTCTCAGGAGGGAATCAGCCCCAGCATTTT
V gene: TRBV4-1; D gene: TRBD1; J gene: TRBJ1-1; clone size: -; CDR3 protein: CASSQVAGQGGGRTEAFF; CDR3 DNA: TGCGCCAGCAGCCAAGTGGCCGGACAGGGGGGGGGAAGGACTGAAGCTTTCTTT
V gene: TRBV5-6; D gene: -; J gene: TRBJ1-1; clone size: few; CDR3 protein: CASSLGGENTEAFF; CDR3 DNA: TGTGCCAGCAGCTTAGGGGGAGAGAACACTGAAGCTTTCTTT
V gene: TRBV6-6; D gene: -; J gene: TRBJ1-2; clone size: -; CDR3 protein: CASSPARAPPYGYTF; CDR3 DNA: TGTGCCAGCAGCCCCGCCAGGGCCCCCCCCTATGGCTACACCTTC
V gene: TRBV4-3; D gene: TRBD2; J gene: TRBJ2-7; clone size: -; CDR3 protein: CASSQEYPSGFSYEQYF; CDR3 DNA: TGCGCCAGCAGCCAAGAATACCCTAGCGGGTTTTCCTACGAGCAGTACTTC
V gene: TRBV5-4; D gene: -; J gene: TRBJ1-1; clone size: -; CDR3 protein: CASSLSKNTEAFF; CDR3 DNA: TGTGCCAGCAGCTTATCTAAGAACACTGAAGCTTTCTTT